This TCR beta chain is drawn from a study of human T cells and chemical hapten exposure. Time point specified: pre-sensitization, week 0. The treatment here: therapeutic diphenylcyclopropenone sensitization with weekly scalp DPC. TCRdb redid the calling of the RACE reads with MiXCR, one entry per CDR3 protein. The repertoire has 250,000 or so distinct CDR3 sequences, almost 8% of them found once; the top ten carry 1.2%. The CDR3 sequence is 13 residues long. Trimming cost V 0 bases and J 8 bases, with 13 bases left between them. Germline V gives CDR1 SQVTM, CDR2 ANQGSEA. Sequencing used whole blood, obtained in connection with sensitization to the hapten diphenylcyclopropenone (DPC). V usage is TRBV29-1 and J usage is TRBJ1-2, with D perhaps matching TRBD1 (6 bases). The receptor was isolated from a man aged 18 to 29 with alopecia areata. Some clones in this sample may be carry-over from other donors' samples. The CDR3 is CSVEEEQGYGYTF. The CDR3 DNA sequence: TGCAGCGTTGAAGAGGAACAGGGTTACGGCTACACCTTC.